The clone carrying this T cell receptor (beta chain) has a handful of counts. What it binds is unknown. The PCR was carried out with 60 Vbeta primers and 13 Jbeta primers. Here immunoSEQ multiplex PCR was the method, and the copy in TCRdb shows in-frame clones only, minus some. Found here are approximately 110,000 clones, about 79% of them singletons; the top ten hold roughly 2.6%. With V trimmed by 1 base and J by 6 bases, 4 bases remained unmatched. Germline assignment: CDR1 SGHTA and CDR2 FQGNSA. The CDR3 is made up of 15 amino acids. The record originates from a study of cytomegalovirus exposure and HLA in healthy donors. Study-wide results and caveats: Reported performance of the classifier showed diagnosis of cytomegalovirus status with high specificity and sensitivity. Donors were assumed by presence/absence analyses to have roughly uniform sequencing depth. CMV serostatus stood as the only immune exposure information on hand. Association of a missense DCLRE1C variant with TCR beta V- and J-gene trimming was reported in a later analysis.

What was sequenced was PBMCs. The receptor's source is a man aged 45 to 65 in good health and CMV-seropositive. This chain links TRBV7-2 with TRBJ2-2, with 8 nucleotides matching TRBD2. The CDR3 reads CASSLVGGASGELFF. In nucleotides, the CDR3 is TGTGCCAGCAGCTTAGTCGGGGGGGCTTCCGGGGAGCTGTTTTTT.